These 27 T cell receptor beta chains were all obtained from the same sample, sequenced in a study of blood T cell repertoires in COVID-19. Clones were read by immunoSEQ multiplex PCR, and TCRdb kept only the in-frame ones, dropping some. The sample yields a few hundred thousand clones, about 87% seen once. Source material: PBMCs or T cells enriched from blood (not recorded which). The receptors here all came from a man aged 25 to 40 who had recovered from COVID-19.

This clone was found a few times. The CDR3 region is CASSWRAARGANVLTF. The CDR3 DNA reads as TGTGCCAGCAGTTGGAGAGCAGCACGAGGGGCCAACGTCCTGACTTTC. The rearrangement joins TRBV6-2 or TRBV6-3 to TRBJ2-6; no firm D call. The CDR3 has 16 residues. Germline values: CDR1 MNHEY, CDR2 SVGEGT. With 4 bases removed from V and 4 bases from J, the gap between germline ends came to 14 bases.

This chain uses TRBV3-1 (or the pseudogene TRBV3-2) with TRBJ1-6, with 7 positions matching TRBD1. The ends lost 4 bases at V and 16 bases at J; junction bases unmatched: 7. Germline assignment: CDR1 LGHDT and CDR2 YNNKEL (reference sequence). This CDR3 region has 12 residues. The CDR3 here is CASSRTGTELHF. The CDR3, as DNA: TGTGCCAGCAGCCGCACCGGGACAGAGCTCCACTTT.

The CDR3 sequence: CASSRTDSGNTIYF. The CDR3 coding sequence is TGTGCCAGCAGTCGGACTGACTCTGGAAACACCATATATTTT. J is TRBJ1-3 and V is TRBV6-5; D is ambiguous. The CDR3 runs to 14 residues. Trimming left V 5 bases short and J 0 bases short, with 8 bases between. CDR1 and CDR2 from the germline V gene are MNHEY and SVGAGI.

The V and J genes are TRBV7-9 and TRBJ1-2; 9 bases align to TRBD1. The CDR3 totals 16 residues. J was trimmed by 5 bases and V by 4 bases; bases with no gene match: 11. Germline values: CDR1 SEHNR, CDR2 FQNEAQ (reference sequence). DNA for the CDR3: TGTGCCAGCAGCTCGTCTACAGGGGGCTTGGGGTATGGCTACACCTTC. This encodes CASSSSTGGLGYGYTF.

The chain combines TRBV4-1 with TRBJ1-4, with TRBD1 matching over 10 bases. This CDR3 is built from 16 residues. The trim removed 0 bases at V and 7 bases at J, leaving 5 bases unmatched. Germline-derived CDR1 and CDR2 are MGHRA and YSYEKL. The DNA of the CDR3 is TGCGCCAGCAGCCAAGACGGGGACAGGGGTAGTGAAAAACTGTTTTTT. This codes for CASSQDGDRGSEKLFF.

The chain couples TRBV6-5 to TRBJ1-5; no firm D call. Germline assignment: CDR1 MNHEY and CDR2 SVGAGI. This CDR3 is 14 amino acids long. V shed 6 bases and J shed 2 bases, with 11 bases lying between them. CDR3 sequence (DNA): TGTGCCAGCAGCGTTTTGAGAGGCAATCAGCCCCAGCATTTT. Its protein is CASSVLRGNQPQHF.

This clone was seen only once. The chain recombines TRBV4-3 with TRBJ2-7; D uncertain. In germline, CDR1 is LGHNA, CDR2 YSLEER. The CDR3 totals 15 residues. Trimming took 0 bases from V and 0 from J, leaving 9 bases between them. The CDR3 sequence is CASSQDPSPSYEQYF. The CDR3 DNA is TGCGCCAGCAGCCAAGATCCGAGCCCCTCCTACGAGCAGTACTTC.

CDR3 sequence (DNA): TGTGCCAGCAGCTTGGTAGACGGACAGTACACCGGGGAGCTGTTTTTT. Its translation is CASSLVDGQYTGELFF. The chain links TRBV11-3 to TRBJ2-2; a weak D match, TRBD1 (6 bases). CDR3 size: 16 residues. Germline V gives CDR1 SGHNT, CDR2 YENEEA. Trimming left V 3 bases short and J 3 bases short, with 14 bases between. Full variable domain (rest looked up from reference TRBV11-3 and TRBJ2-2): EAGVVQSPRYKIIEKKQPVAFWCNPISGHNTLYWYLQNLGQGPELLIRYENEEAVDDSQLPKDRFSAERLKGVDSTLKIQPAELGDSAVYLCASSLVDGQYTGELFFGEGSRLTVL.

The chain is built from TRBV5-1 and TRBJ1-5; 7 nucleotides align to TRBD1. CDR3 length equals 14 residues. V trimming: 0 bases; J trimming: 8 bases; junction bases outside the gene matches: 5. Germline V gives CDR1 SGHRS, CDR2 YFSETQ. CDR3 in DNA: TGCGCCAGCAGCTTGGCAGGACAGGACAAGCCCCAGCATTTT. Translated: CASSLAGQDKPQHF.

The V gene is TRBV7-8, the J gene TRBJ2-3; a possible D gene is TRBD2 (6 bases). This CDR3 spans 12 amino acids. Trimming stripped 5 bases from V and 10 bases from J, with 13 bases between. CDR1 and CDR2 (germline): SGHVS, FQNEAQ. This chain's CDR3 is CASSPTGVPQYF. CDR3 bases: TGTGCCAGCAGCCCGACGGGGGTTCCGCAGTATTTT.

DNA for the CDR3: TGTGCCACCTACGGGACAGTCGCTTTCTTT. As protein: CATYGTVAFF. The V call is TRBV6-5, the J call TRBJ1-1; 7 nucleotides align to TRBD1. V gave up 10 bases and J gave up 11 bases; unmatched junction bases: 7. There are 10 residues in the CDR3. Looked up from germline, CDR1 is MNHEY and CDR2 is SVGAGI.

There are a few counts of this clone. CDR3 bases: TGTGCCAGCGGACCACTACTCGGGGATGAGCAGTTCTTC. Encoded protein: CASGPLLGDEQFF. The chain couples TRBV25-1 to TRBJ2-1; D perhaps matches TRBD2 (5 bases). Germline V gene data show CDR1 as MGHDK and CDR2 as SYGVNS. The V end was cut by 8 bases, the J end by 8 bases, with 16 bases between. The CDR3 is made up of 13 amino acids.

This chain links TRBV19 with TRBJ1-2, with TRBD1 identical over 11 bases. Trimming removed 8 bases from V and 3 bases from J; junction bases left unmatched: 11. CDR1 is LNHDA, CDR2 SQIVND, per germline (reference sequence). The CDR3 covers 16 residues. The CDR3 DNA is TGTGCCAGTCTACCGGGACAGGGGGTCCTTGACTATGGCTACACCTTC. Its translation is CASLPGQGVLDYGYTF.

V is TRBV6-5 and J is TRBJ1-3; D unresolved. There are 14 residues in the CDR3. Deletions cut 7 bases from V and 4 bases from J, with 14 bases between. Germline V CDR1 and CDR2: MNHEY, SVGAGI. Here the CDR3 reads CASTPDSSGNTIYF. In nucleotides, the CDR3 is TGTGCCAGCACCCCGGACTCGTCGGGAAACACCATATATTTT.

The chain is built from TRBV2 and TRBJ1-5; D unclear. Germline V gives CDR1 SNHLY, CDR2 FYNNEI. The CDR3 sequence is 13 residues long. Trimming stripped 4 bases from V and 4 bases from J, with 8 bases between. CDR3 protein: CASSGAENQPQHF. The CDR3, as DNA: TGTGCCAGCAGTGGGGCAGAAAATCAGCCCCAGCATTTT.

This clone was seen once. The CDR3 here is CASSLGDRSTGELFF. The DNA for the CDR3 is TGTGCCAGCAGCTTAGGGGACAGATCAACCGGGGAGCTGTTTTTT. The chain employs TRBV7-9 and TRBJ2-2; 7 nucleotides align to TRBD1. V was clipped by 1 base and J by 5 bases; unmatched bases: 4. Germline lookup yields CDR1 SEHNR and CDR2 FQNEAQ (reference sequence). The length of the CDR3 is 15 residues.

The chain joins TRBV5-1 to TRBJ2-2; 7 nucleotides line up with TRBD1. CDR1 is SGHRS, CDR2 YFSETQ, per germline. The CDR3 runs to 14 residues. Unmatched junction bases numbered 4, after V lost 4 bases and J lost 4 bases. Here the CDR3 DNA reads TGCGCCAGCAGCCTCCGACAGGGCACCGGGGAGCTGTTTTTT. It is translated as CASSLRQGTGELFF.

This clone was found once. J is TRBJ2-2 and V is TRBV9, with 8 bases fitting TRBD2. The trim removed 1 base at V and 7 bases at J, leaving 9 bases unmatched. The V gene's germline CDR1 is SGDLS and CDR2 YYNGEE. This CDR3 region has 16 residues. CDR3 residues: CASSVPLAGGVGELFF. The CDR3 coding sequence is TGTGCCAGCAGCGTACCATTGGCGGGGGGAGTCGGGGAGCTGTTTTTT.

This clone has a handful of counts. V usage is TRBV18 and J usage is TRBJ1-2; 9 bases map to TRBD1. This CDR3 comprises 12 residues. CDR1 is KGHSH and CDR2 is LQKENI in the germline V gene. The ends lost 4 bases at V and 10 bases at J; junction bases unmatched: 4. DNA for the CDR3: TGTGCCAGCTCACAGGGACAGGGACCCTACACCTTC. It encodes CASSQGQGPYTF.

CDR3 coding DNA: TGCGCCAGCAGCTCGGATTCTAGCGGGGGATACAATGAGCAGTTCTTC. Amino acids: CASSSDSSGGYNEQFF. The chain carries TRBV5-1 and TRBJ2-1; the match to TRBD2 covers 10 bases. Germline V gives CDR1 SGHRS, CDR2 YFSETQ. The trim removed 3 bases at V and 4 bases at J, leaving 7 bases unmatched. This CDR3 is 16 amino acids long.

The rearrangement links TRBV30 to TRBJ2-1; D ambiguous. The germline V gene has CDR1 GTSNPN and CDR2 SVGIG (reference sequence). This CDR3 region has 14 residues. V was trimmed by 5 bases and J by 2 bases, leaving 13 bases between them. The CDR3 region is CAWAPRGTYNEQFF. CDR3 nucleotides: TGTGCCTGGGCCCCCCGAGGCACCTACAATGAGCAGTTCTTC.

The chain employs TRBV18 and TRBJ1-1; D unresolved. CDR1 and CDR2 from the germline V gene are KGHSH and LQKENI. The CDR3 loop spans 13 amino acids. Trimming left V 3 bases short and J 10 bases short, with 15 bases between. CDR3 residues: CASSPSRGSGAFF. The CDR3 DNA reads TGTGCCAGCTCACCGTCGAGAGGATCCGGAGCTTTCTTT.

For this clone: The germline gene is not matched at one end of the junction; a read error may be the cause. V usage is TRBV15 and J usage is TRBJ1-4; TRBD1 agrees at 7 bases. The length of the CDR3 is 15 residues. In germline, CDR1 is LNHNV, CDR2 YYDKDF (reference sequence). CDR3: CATNRGSGQDEKLFF. The CDR3 coding sequence is TGTGCCACCAACAGAGGAAGCGGACAGGATGAAAAACTGTTTTTT.

V and J are TRBV19 and TRBJ2-2; a possible D gene is TRBD1 (6 bases). Germline CDR1 reads LNHDA; CDR2 reads SQIVND (reference sequence). This CDR3 comprises 17 residues. The V end was cut by 4 bases, the J end by 4 bases, with 19 bases between. The CDR3 loop reads CASSSLAGVDGTGELFF. The CDR3 DNA sequence: TGTGCCAGTAGTAGTCTGGCAGGGGTGGACGGCACCGGGGAGCTGTTTTTT.

The V and J genes are TRBV27 and TRBJ1-1, with 10 bases identical to TRBD1. Germline V lookup: CDR1 MNHEY, CDR2 SMNVEV (reference sequence). The CDR3 contains 15 residues. V was pared by 6 bases and J by 4 bases, with 8 bases of the junction left unmatched. For the CDR3, the DNA is TGTGCCAGCAGCCGCGCCCGGACAGGGGGCACTGAAGCTTTCTTT. It translates to CASSRARTGGTEAFF.

The V call is TRBV29-1, the J call TRBJ1-1; D possibly corresponds to TRBD1 (5 bases). The CDR3 contains 11 residues. Deletions cut 5 bases from V and 5 bases from J, with 9 bases between. The V gene's germline CDR1 is SQVTM and CDR2 ANQGSEA. DNA of the CDR3: TGCAGCGTTCCAGGGAGGACTGAAGCTTTCTTT. The encoded protein is CSVPGRTEAFF.

This clone was observed once. The gene calls are TRBV30 and TRBJ1-6, with 9 nucleotides matching TRBD1. V trimming: 0 bases; J trimming: 11 bases; junction bases outside the gene matches: 5. The CDR3 runs to 14 residues. Germline V lookup: CDR1 GTSNPN, CDR2 SVGIG (reference sequence). The CDR3 reads CAWSVGTGLTPLHF. The CDR3 DNA sequence: TGTGCCTGGAGTGTAGGGACAGGGCTAACACCCCTCCACTTT. Combining the CDR3 with reference TRBV30 and TRBJ1-6 gives the whole variable domain SQTIHQWPATLVQPVGSPLSLECTVEGTSNPNLYWYRQAAGRGLQLLFYSVGIGQISSEVPQNLSASRPQDRQFILSSKKLLLSDSGFYLCAWSVGTGLTPLHFGNGTRLTVT.